This entry lists 23 T cell receptor beta chains sequenced from one sample in a study of OX40 agonist ivuxolimab in advanced cancers. Produced via immunoSEQ multiplex PCR; TCRdb's table is partial and in-frame only. The sample consists of approximately 40,000 clones, around 90% of them appearing once. The material sequenced was CD4+ or CD8+ T cells sorted from blood, taken in a trial of the OX40 agonist ivuxolimab. Receptors originate from an adult with an advanced solid tumor such as melanoma, head and neck, liver or kidney cancer.

The rearrangement joins TRBV10-2 to TRBJ1-1, with unresolved D. CDR3 length equals 13 residues. The germline V gene encodes CDR1 WSHSY and CDR2 SAAADI. Trimming took 6 bases from V and 2 from J, leaving 10 bases between them. CDR3 in DNA: TGCGCCAGCAGCCCAAACGATAACACTGAAGCTTTCTTT. Protein sequence: CASSPNDNTEAFF.

This clone qualifies as large. The chain is built from TRBV1 and TRBJ1-5; the table's TRBD1 call for D was not verified on the DNA. TRBV1 is an annotated pseudogene. The CDR3 has 15 residues. The CDR3: CTSSQRTRGNQPQHF. CDR3 coding DNA: TGCACCAGCAGCCAAAGGACCAGGGGAAATCAGCCCCAGCATTTT.

The chain has TRBV5-8 and TRBJ2-7, with unresolved D. This CDR3 spans 13 amino acids. The germline V gene has CDR1 SGHTS and CDR2 YDEGEE. V was trimmed by 0 bases and J by 4 bases, leaving 8 bases between them. The CDR3 coding sequence is TGTGCCAGCAGCTTGGTTAGTGGATACGAGCAGTACTTC. It encodes CASSLVSGYEQYF.

The chain employs TRBV9 and TRBJ2-1, with D perhaps TRBD2 (6 bases). This CDR3 is 14 amino acids long. CDR1 is SGDLS and CDR2 is YYNGEE in the germline V gene. V lost 4 bases and J lost 7, with 15 bases in between. This chain's CDR3 is CASSLEVGGNEQFF. The CDR3 DNA is TGTGCCAGCAGCCTCGAGGTCGGGGGAAATGAGCAGTTCTTC.

The genes are TRBV27 and TRBJ1-1; tentative D call: TRBD1 (5 bases). V dropped 8 bases and J dropped 6 bases, with 16 bases sitting between them. In germline, CDR1 is MNHEY, CDR2 SMNVEV (reference sequence). This CDR3 is 13 amino acids long. This CDR3 reads CASLRRGSAEAFF. The CDR3 DNA reads TGTGCCAGCCTACGTAGGGGCTCGGCTGAAGCTTTCTTT.

This chain connects TRBV30 to TRBJ2-1, with 11 bases identical to TRBD2. The CDR3 spans 16 residues. V trimming: 1 base; J trimming: 3 bases; junction bases outside the gene matches: 5. Germline V lookup: CDR1 GTSNPN, CDR2 SVGIG (reference sequence). The CDR3, as DNA: TGTGCCTGGAGTGCTAGCGGGGGGATCTACTACAATGAGCAGTTCTTC. Amino acid sequence: CAWSASGGIYYNEQFF.

The chain employs TRBV5-1 and TRBJ2-7; D gene uncertain. The CDR3 totals 17 residues. CDR1 is SGHRS, CDR2 YFSETQ, per germline. The V and J ends lost 4 bases and 2 bases respectively, with 22 bases between them. CDR3 nucleotides: TGCGCCAGCAGCCCGACCCTGGGCAACCCCATTACCTACGAGCAGTACTTC. Translated, it gives CASSPTLGNPITYEQYF.

This chain uses TRBV7-2 with TRBJ2-1; D possibly corresponds to TRBD1 (6 bases). Germline V gene lookup returns CDR1 SGHTA and CDR2 FQGNSA. CDR3 length equals 14 residues. Trimming left V 5 bases short and J 8 bases short, with 16 bases between. CDR3 protein: CASSEGVGLDEQFF. The CDR3 nucleotides read TGTGCCAGCAGCGAGGGGGTCGGGCTCGATGAGCAGTTCTTC.

This clone was seen only a few times. The chain couples TRBV6-1 to TRBJ1-2, with D possibly TRBD1 on 5 matching bases. This CDR3 has 13 amino acids. Trimming removed 1 base from V and 6 bases from J, with 9 bases in between. The germline V gene encodes CDR1 MNHNS and CDR2 SASEGT. The CDR3 DNA follows: TGTGCCAGCAGTGAAGTACCACAGGATGGCTACACCTTC. Its protein is CASSEVPQDGYTF.

This chain joins TRBV29-1 and TRBJ1-1; D might be TRBD1 (6 bases). Germline assignment: CDR1 SQVTM and CDR2 ANQGSEA. V was pared by 3 bases and J by 5 bases, with 16 bases between. This CDR3 contains 14 residues. This CDR3 is CSVDPAGVRTEAFF. DNA for the CDR3: TGCAGCGTTGATCCGGCAGGGGTACGAACTGAAGCTTTCTTT.

The chain combines TRBV6-6 with TRBJ1-1; no clear D gene. This CDR3 has 12 residues. Germline CDR1 MNHNY, CDR2 SVGAGI (reference sequence). The V end was cut by 10 bases, the J end by 4 bases, with 13 bases between. The CDR3 nucleotides are TGTGCCACCACGGCATTTGGCACTGAAGCTTTCTTT. The encoded protein is CATTAFGTEAFF.

The chain couples TRBV2 to TRBJ2-1; D is unclear. The V gene's germline CDR1 is SNHLY and CDR2 FYNNEI. The CDR3 extends over 15 amino acids. V lost 2 bases and J lost 0, with 8 bases in between. CDR3 residues: CASSERRSSYNEQFF. The CDR3 region has the DNA TGTGCCAGCAGTGAAAGGCGGAGCTCCTACAATGAGCAGTTCTTC.

This rearrangement joins TRBV28 to TRBJ2-5; D unresolved. The V gene's germline CDR1 is MDHEN and CDR2 SYDVKM. V lost 11 bases to trimming and J lost 5 bases, with 30 bases between them. The CDR3 is made up of 17 amino acids. DNA for the CDR3: TGTGCCGCACGATCTTTTACGATTTTTGGGGTAGAGGAGACCCAGTACTTC. Protein product: CAARSFTIFGVEETQYF.

This chain's CDR3 is CASSLVGGGAHEQFF. In DNA, the CDR3 is TGTGCCAGCAGCTTAGTTGGCGGGGGGGCCCATGAGCAGTTCTTC. The chain employs TRBV7-9 and TRBJ2-1; 9 nucleotides align to TRBD2. The CDR3 runs to 15 residues. Unmatched junction bases numbered 6, after V lost 1 base and J lost 8 bases. Germline V gives CDR1 SEHNR, CDR2 FQNEAQ (reference sequence).

This clone appeared a single time. The chain recombines TRBV4-1 with TRBJ2-7, with TRBD1 as a possible D gene (5 bases). CDR3 length: 19 residues. Germline-derived CDR1 and CDR2 are MGHRA and YSYEKL. Trimming removed 0 bases at V and 2 bases at J, with 23 bases between. The CDR3 reads CASSQDPIQGRAVTYEQYF. The DNA for the CDR3 is TGCGCCAGCAGCCAAGATCCTATTCAGGGAAGGGCAGTGACCTACGAGCAGTACTTC.

The chain links TRBV2 to TRBJ2-3; D may be TRBD1 or TRBD2 (5 bases each). CDR1 is SNHLY, CDR2 FYNNEI, per germline. V lost 3 bases, J lost 7 bases, and 17 bases lay in between. The CDR3 covers 15 residues. CDR3 in DNA: TGTGCCAGCAGTGACCCGGGATCGACAGAAAATACGCAGTATTTT. Amino acid sequence: CASSDPGSTENTQYF.

The V and J genes are TRBV6-1 and TRBJ1-2; D remains ambiguous. The CDR3 consists of 13 residues. Deletions cut 0 bases from V and 5 bases from J, with 7 bases between. Germline CDR1 is MNHNS and CDR2 is SASEGT. The CDR3 sequence is CASSEAISYGYTF. CDR3 DNA: TGTGCCAGCAGTGAAGCAATTTCGTATGGCTACACCTTC.

The chain employs TRBV15 and TRBJ1-5; D gene unclear. Trimming shortened V by 5 bases and J by 6 bases, and 11 bases separated the two germline ends. The CDR3 is 13 amino acids. CDR1 and CDR2 from the germline V gene are LNHNV and YYDKDF (reference sequence). The CDR3 here is CATSSHGRQPQHF. Here the CDR3 DNA reads TGTGCCACCAGCTCCCATGGGCGTCAGCCCCAGCATTTT.

The rearrangement links TRBV5-6 to TRBJ1-2, with a possible D match to TRBD1 (5 bases). V was clipped by 0 bases and J by 1 base, with 10 bases between them. Germline values: CDR1 SGHDT, CDR2 YYEEEE. This CDR3 has 15 amino acids. CDR3 DNA sequence: TGTGCCAGCAGCTTGGCCCGGCAGGGTAACTATGGCTACACCTTC. This gives the protein CASSLARQGNYGYTF.

The chain links TRBV19 to TRBJ1-1, with D perhaps matching TRBD1 (6 bases). Trimming shortened V by 5 bases and J by 4 bases, and 14 bases separated the two germline ends. The CDR3 is made up of 14 amino acids. Germline CDR1 reads LNHDA; CDR2 reads SQIVND (reference sequence). The CDR3 DNA follows: TGTGCCAGTAGTTCCTCGCACAGGGTCACTGAAGCTTTCTTT. It translates to CASSSSHRVTEAFF.

The chain combines TRBV5-1 with TRBJ2-7; the match to TRBD1 covers 9 bases. This CDR3 is built from 14 residues. V lost 2 bases to trimming and J lost 3 bases; unmatched junction nucleotides: 3. CDR1 and CDR2 (germline): SGHRS, YFSETQ. CDR3 in amino acids: CASSLQGARYEQYF. Here the CDR3 DNA reads TGCGCCAGCAGCTTACAGGGGGCCCGCTACGAGCAGTACTTC. The full variable domain, completed using reference TRBV5-1 and TRBJ2-7, is KAGVTQTPRYLIKTRGQQVTLSCSPISGHRSVSWYQQTPGQGLQFLFEYFSETQRNKGNFPGRFSGRQFSNSRSEMNVSTLELGDSALYLCASSLQGARYEQYFGPGTRLTVT.

In the case of this clone: One junction end does not reproduce the germline sequence, and a read error may be involved. The chain carries TRBV19 and TRBJ1-1; D gene unclear. The germline gives CDR1 LNHDA, CDR2 SQIVND (reference sequence). The CDR3 extends over 14 amino acids. CDR3 nucleotides: TGTGCCAGTGGTATTGACTACCTGAACACTGAAGCTTTCTTT. As protein: CASGIDYLNTEAFF.

The chain is built from TRBV2 and TRBJ1-1; D call uncertain. Germline V gives CDR1 SNHLY, CDR2 FYNNEI. The length of the CDR3 is 12 residues. The V end was cut by 10 bases, the J end by 4 bases, with 13 bases between. The chain's CDR3 is CATRTFPTEAFF. The DNA of the CDR3 is TGTGCCACACGGACTTTTCCCACTGAAGCTTTCTTT.